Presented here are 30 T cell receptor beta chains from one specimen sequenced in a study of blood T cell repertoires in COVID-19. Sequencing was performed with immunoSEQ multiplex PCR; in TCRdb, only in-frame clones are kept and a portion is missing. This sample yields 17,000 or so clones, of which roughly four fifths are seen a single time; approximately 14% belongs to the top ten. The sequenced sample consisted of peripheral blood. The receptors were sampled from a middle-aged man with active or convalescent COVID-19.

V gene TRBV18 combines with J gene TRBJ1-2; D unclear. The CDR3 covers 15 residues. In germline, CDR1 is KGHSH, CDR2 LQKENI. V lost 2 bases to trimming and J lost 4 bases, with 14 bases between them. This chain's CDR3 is CASSPDGVKIYGYTF. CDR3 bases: TGTGCCAGCTCACCAGACGGGGTTAAAATCTATGGCTACACCTTC.

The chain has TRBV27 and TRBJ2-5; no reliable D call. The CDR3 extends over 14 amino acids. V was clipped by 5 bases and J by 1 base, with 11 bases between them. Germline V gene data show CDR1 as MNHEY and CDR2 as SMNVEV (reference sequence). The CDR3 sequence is CASSPRSSQETQYF. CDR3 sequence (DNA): TGTGCCAGCAGTCCTAGGAGCAGCCAAGAGACCCAGTACTTC.

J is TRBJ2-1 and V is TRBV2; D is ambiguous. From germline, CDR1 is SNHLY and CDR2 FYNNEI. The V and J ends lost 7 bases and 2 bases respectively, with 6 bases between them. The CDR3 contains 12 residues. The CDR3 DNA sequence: TGTGCCAGCACCGCGGCCTACAATGAGCAGTTCTTC. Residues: CASTAAYNEQFF.

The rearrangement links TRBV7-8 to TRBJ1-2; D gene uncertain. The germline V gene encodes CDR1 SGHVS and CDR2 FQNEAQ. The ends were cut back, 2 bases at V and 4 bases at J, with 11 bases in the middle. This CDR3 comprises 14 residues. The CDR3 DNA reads TGTGCCAGCAGCTTACGGCCAGCAGGCTATGGCTACACCTTC. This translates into CASSLRPAGYGYTF.

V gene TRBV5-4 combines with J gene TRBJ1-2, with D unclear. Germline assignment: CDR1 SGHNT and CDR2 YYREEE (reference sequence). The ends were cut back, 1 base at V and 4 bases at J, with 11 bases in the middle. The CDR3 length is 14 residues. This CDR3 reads CASSLTEESYGYTF. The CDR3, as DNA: TGTGCCAGCAGCTTGACGGAGGAGTCCTATGGCTACACCTTC.

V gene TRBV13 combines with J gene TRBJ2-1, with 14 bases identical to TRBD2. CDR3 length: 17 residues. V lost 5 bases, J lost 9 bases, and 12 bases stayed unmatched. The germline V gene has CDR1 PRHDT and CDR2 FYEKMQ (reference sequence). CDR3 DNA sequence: TGTGCCAGCAGCGCATCCCGACTAGCGGGGGGGCTCGGTGAGCAGTTCTTC. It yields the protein CASSASRLAGGLGEQFF.

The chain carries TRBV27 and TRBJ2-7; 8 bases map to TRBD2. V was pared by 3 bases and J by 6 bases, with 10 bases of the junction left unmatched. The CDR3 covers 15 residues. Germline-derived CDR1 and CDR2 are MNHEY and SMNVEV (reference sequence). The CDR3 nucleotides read TGTGCCAGCAGTTTGGCCGGGAGGGGTTTTTCCGAGCAGTACTTC. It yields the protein CASSLAGRGFSEQYF.

As DNA, the CDR3 is TGTGCCAGTAGTATTCTAGGGCCGGGGACAGATACGCAGTATTTT. It is translated as CASSILGPGTDTQYF. The chain carries TRBV19 and TRBJ2-3; tentatively, D is TRBD2 (5 bases). CDR1 is LNHDA and CDR2 is SQIVND in the germline V gene (reference sequence). This CDR3 has 15 residues. With 3 bases removed from V and 3 bases from J, the gap between germline ends came to 13 bases.

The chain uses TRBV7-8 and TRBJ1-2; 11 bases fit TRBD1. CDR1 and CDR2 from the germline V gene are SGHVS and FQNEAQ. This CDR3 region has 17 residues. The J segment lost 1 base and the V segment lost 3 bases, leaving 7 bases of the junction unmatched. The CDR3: CASSFRTGGAGNYGYTF. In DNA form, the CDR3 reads TGTGCCAGCAGCTTTCGGACAGGGGGCGCGGGTAACTATGGCTACACCTTC.

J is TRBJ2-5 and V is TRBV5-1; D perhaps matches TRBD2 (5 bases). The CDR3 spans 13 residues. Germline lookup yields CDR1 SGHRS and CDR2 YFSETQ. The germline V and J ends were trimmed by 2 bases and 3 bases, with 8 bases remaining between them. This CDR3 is CASSFSGEETQYF. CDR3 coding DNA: TGCGCCAGCAGCTTCAGCGGAGAAGAGACCCAGTACTTC.

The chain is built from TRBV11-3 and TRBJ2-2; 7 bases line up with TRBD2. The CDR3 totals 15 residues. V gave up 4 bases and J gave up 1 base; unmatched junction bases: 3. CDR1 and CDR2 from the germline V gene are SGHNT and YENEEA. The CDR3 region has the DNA TGTGCCAGCAGCTCGGGGACTAAGAACACCGGGGAGCTGTTTTTT. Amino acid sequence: CASSSGTKNTGELFF.

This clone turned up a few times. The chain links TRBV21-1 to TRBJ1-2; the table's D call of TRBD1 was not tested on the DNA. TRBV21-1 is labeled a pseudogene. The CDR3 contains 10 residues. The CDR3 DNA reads TGTGCCAGCAGCCACACATCGCACACCTTC. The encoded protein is CASSHTSHTF.

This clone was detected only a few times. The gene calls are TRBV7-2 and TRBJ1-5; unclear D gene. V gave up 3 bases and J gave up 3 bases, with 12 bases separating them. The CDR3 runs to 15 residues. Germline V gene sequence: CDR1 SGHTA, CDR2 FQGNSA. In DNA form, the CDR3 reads TGTGCCAGCAGCTTTTTCGGCAGACTCAATCAGCCCCAGCATTTT. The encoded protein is CASSFFGRLNQPQHF.

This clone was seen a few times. The CDR3 nucleotides are TGCGCCAGCAGCTTGGCCATGGGGGGGACCGGTTACGAGCAGTACTTC. Translated: CASSLAMGGTGYEQYF. This chain uses TRBV5-1 with TRBJ2-7; the match to TRBD2 covers 7 bases. Germline V gene data show CDR1 as SGHRS and CDR2 as YFSETQ. V lost 0 bases and J lost 4; bases outside the gene matches: 10. The CDR3 spans 16 residues. The full variable domain, in which reference TRBV5-1 and TRBJ2-7 provide the parts outside the CDR3, is KAGVTQTPRYLIKTRGQQVTLSCSPISGHRSVSWYQQTPGQGLQFLFEYFSETQRNKGNFPGRFSGRQFSNSRSEMNVSTLELGDSALYLCASSLAMGGTGYEQYFGPGTRLTVT.

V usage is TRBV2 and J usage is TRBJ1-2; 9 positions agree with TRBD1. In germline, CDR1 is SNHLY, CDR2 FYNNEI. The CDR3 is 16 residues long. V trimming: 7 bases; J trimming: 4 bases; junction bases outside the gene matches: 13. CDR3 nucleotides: TGTGCCAGCACCGGGGGACCCGGGACAGGGATCTATGGCTACACCTTC. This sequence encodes CASTGGPGTGIYGYTF.

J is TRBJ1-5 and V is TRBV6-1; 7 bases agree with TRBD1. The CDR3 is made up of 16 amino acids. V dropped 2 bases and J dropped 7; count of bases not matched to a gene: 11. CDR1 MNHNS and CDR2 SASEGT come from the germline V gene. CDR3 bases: TGTGCCAGCAGTGAATTGGTTGCGCAGGGGGGACAGCCCCAGCATTTT. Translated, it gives CASSELVAQGGQPQHF.

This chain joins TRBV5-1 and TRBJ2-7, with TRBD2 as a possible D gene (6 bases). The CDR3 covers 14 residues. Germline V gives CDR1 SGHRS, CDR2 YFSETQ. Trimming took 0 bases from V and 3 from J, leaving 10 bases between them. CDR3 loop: CASSLGLGYYEQYF. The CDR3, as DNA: TGCGCCAGCAGCTTGGGACTAGGATACTACGAGCAGTACTTC.

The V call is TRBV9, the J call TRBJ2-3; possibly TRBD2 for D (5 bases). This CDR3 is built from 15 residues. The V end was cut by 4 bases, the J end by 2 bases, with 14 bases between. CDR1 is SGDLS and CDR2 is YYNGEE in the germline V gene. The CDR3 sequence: CASSPRDYLTDTQYF. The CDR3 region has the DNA TGTGCCAGCAGCCCCCGGGATTACCTCACAGATACGCAGTATTTT. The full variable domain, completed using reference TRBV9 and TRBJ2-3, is DSGVTQTPKHLITATGQRVTLRCSPRSGDLSVYWYQQSLDQGLQFLIQYYNGEERAKGNILERFSAQQFPDLHSELNLSSLELGDSALYFCASSPRDYLTDTQYFGPGTRLTVL.

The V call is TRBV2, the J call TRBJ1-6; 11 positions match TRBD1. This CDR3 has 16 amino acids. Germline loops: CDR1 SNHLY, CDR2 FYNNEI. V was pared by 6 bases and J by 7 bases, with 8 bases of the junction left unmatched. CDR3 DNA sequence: TGTGCCAGCAGACCGGGACAGGGGGTTCTAAATTCACCCCTCCACTTT. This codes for CASRPGQGVLNSPLHF.

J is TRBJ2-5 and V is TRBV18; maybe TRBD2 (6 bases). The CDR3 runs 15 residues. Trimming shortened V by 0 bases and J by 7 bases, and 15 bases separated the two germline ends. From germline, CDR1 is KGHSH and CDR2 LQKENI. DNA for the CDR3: TGTGCCAGCTCACCACCGAACGGCCCCGGGGGGACCCAGTACTTC. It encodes CASSPPNGPGGTQYF.

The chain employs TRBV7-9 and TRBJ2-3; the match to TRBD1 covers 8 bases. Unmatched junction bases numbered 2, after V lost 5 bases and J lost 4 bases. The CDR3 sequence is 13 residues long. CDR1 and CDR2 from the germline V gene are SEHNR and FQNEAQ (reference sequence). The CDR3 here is CASSEQGADTQYF. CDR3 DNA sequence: TGTGCCAGCAGCGAACAGGGGGCAGATACGCAGTATTTT.

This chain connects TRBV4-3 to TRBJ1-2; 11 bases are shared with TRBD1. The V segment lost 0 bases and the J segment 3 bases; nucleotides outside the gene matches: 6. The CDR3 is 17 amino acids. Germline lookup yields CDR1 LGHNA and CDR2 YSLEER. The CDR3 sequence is CASSQEVGTGGYYGYTF. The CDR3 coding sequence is TGCGCCAGCAGCCAAGAGGTCGGGACAGGGGGATACTATGGCTACACCTTC.

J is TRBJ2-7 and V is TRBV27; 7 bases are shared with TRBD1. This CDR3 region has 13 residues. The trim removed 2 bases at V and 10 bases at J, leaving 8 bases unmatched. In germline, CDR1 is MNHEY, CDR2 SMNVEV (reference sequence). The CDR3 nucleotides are TGTGCCAGCAGTTTAGGGGACAGTCGTCCCCAGTACTTC. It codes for CASSLGDSRPQYF.

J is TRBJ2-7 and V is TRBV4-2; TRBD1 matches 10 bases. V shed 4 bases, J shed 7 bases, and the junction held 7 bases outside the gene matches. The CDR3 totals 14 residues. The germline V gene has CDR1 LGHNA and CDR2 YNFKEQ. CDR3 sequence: CASSPYDRGREQYF. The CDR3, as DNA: TGTGCCAGCAGCCCCTACGACAGGGGGCGAGAGCAGTACTTC.

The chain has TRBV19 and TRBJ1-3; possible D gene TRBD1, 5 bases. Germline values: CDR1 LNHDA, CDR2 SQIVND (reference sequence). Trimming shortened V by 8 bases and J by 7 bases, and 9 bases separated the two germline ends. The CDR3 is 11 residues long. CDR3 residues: CASVQGNTIYF. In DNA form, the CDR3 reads TGTGCCAGTGTTCAGGGTAACACCATATATTTT.

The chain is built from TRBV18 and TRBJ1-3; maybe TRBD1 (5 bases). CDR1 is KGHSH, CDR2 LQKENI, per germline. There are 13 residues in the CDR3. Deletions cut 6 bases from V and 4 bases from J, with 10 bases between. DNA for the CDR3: TGTGCCAGCTCTGAGGACAAGGGAAACACCATATATTTT. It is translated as CASSEDKGNTIYF.

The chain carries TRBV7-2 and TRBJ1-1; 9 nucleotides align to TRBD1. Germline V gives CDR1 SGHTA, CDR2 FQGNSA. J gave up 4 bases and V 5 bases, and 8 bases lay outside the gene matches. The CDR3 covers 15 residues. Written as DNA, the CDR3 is TGTGCCAGCAGCCCAGACAGGGGGAGAAGCACTGAAGCTTTCTTT. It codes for CASSPDRGRSTEAFF.

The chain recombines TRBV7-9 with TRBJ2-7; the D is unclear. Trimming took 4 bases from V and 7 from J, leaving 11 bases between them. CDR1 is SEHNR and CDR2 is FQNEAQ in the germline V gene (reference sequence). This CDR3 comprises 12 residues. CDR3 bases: TGTGCCAGCAGCTCCCCCCGCCGGGAGCAGTACTTC. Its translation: CASSSPRREQYF.

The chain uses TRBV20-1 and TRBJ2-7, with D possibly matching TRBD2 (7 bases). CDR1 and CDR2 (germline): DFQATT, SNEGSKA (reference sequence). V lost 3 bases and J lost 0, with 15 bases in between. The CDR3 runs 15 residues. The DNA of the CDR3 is TGCAGTGCTAGTGGGTGGGGGGGGCCCTCCTACGAGCAGTACTTC. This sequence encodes CSASGWGGPSYEQYF.

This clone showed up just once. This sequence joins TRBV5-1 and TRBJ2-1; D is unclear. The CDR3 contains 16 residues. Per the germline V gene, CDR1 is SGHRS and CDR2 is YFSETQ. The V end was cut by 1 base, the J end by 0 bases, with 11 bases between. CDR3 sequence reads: CASSLLSFSSYNEQFF. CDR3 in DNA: TGCGCCAGCAGCTTGCTCTCCTTCAGCTCCTACAATGAGCAGTTCTTC.